These T cell receptor beta chains were read from a single sample in a study of blood T cell repertoires in COVID-19. Some clones are missing from TCRdb's copy, which holds only in-frame ones; the method was immunoSEQ multiplex PCR. The sample holds some 90,000 clones; 65% to 85% are singletons and the top ten take 4% to 5.5%. The specimen sequenced was peripheral blood. The receptors here all came from a man between 60 and 70 years old with acute or convalescent COVID-19. CDR3s include the opening cysteine and the closing phenylalanine or tryptophan. A D gene is named only where the DNA matches it firmly. For some rows the clone size is stated as once, few or many, or as a class when expanded; others skip it.

d_call j_call clone_size v_call cdr3_aa cdr3_nt
. TRBJ2-3 once TRBV5-6 CASSLDIADTQYF TGTGCCAGCAGCTTGGATATTGCAGATACGCAGTATTTT
. TRBJ2-2 . TRBV13 CASSFAGTRNTGELFF TGTGCCAGCAGCTTCGCCGGGACACGGAACACCGGGGAGCTGTTTTTT
TRBD2 TRBJ2-1 . TRBV10-3 CAISDLGGFNEQFF TGTGCCATCAGTGACTTGGGGGGGTTCAATGAGCAGTTCTTC
TRBD1 TRBJ1-6 few TRBV7-2 CASSSGQGYNSPLHF TGTGCCAGCAGCTCGGGACAGGGCTATAATTCACCCCTCCACTTT
. TRBJ1-5 . TRBV30 CAWSVTGDQPQHF TGTGCCTGGAGTGTAACAGGTGATCAGCCCCAGCATTTT
TRBD1 TRBJ2-2 . TRBV9 CASSAETGRTGELFF TGTGCCAGCAGCGCTGAGACAGGGCGCACCGGGGAGCTGTTTTTT
TRBD1 TRBJ2-7 . TRBV7-3 CASSLLGQGASVQYF TGTGCCAGCAGCTTACTGGGACAGGGGGCGTCCGTGCAGTACTTC
. TRBJ1-1 . TRBV6-5 CASDLRGGTEAFF TGTGCCAGCGACTTAAGGGGGGGGACTGAAGCTTTCTTT
TRBD1 TRBJ2-5 once TRBV28 CASSSIGGAGGTQYF TGTGCCAGCAGTTCTATAGGGGGCGCGGGTGGGACCCAGTACTTC
TRBD1 TRBJ2-4 . TRBV29-1 CSVGNGTVVNIQYF TGCAGCGTTGGGAACGGGACAGTAGTAAACATTCAGTACTTC
. TRBJ1-2 . TRBV27 CASSFNIRGGRATNYGYTF TGTGCCAGCAGTTTTAATATTCGGGGGGGCCGGGCGACTAACTATGGCTACACCTTC
TRBD1 TRBJ2-2 once TRBV11-2 CASSDWTGRNTGELFF TGTGCCAGCAGCGACTGGACAGGGAGGAACACCGGGGAGCTGTTTTTT
. TRBJ1-6 . TRBV6-1 CASSEGGSASPLHF TGTGCCAGCAGTGAAGGGGGCTCGGCTTCACCCCTCCACTTT
. TRBJ2-1 . TRBV18 CASSLAVTSYNEQFF TGTGCCAGCTCACTAGCGGTTACCTCCTACAATGAGCAGTTCTTC
. TRBJ1-3 . TRBV6-5 CASSYFEGFGNTIYF TGTGCCAGCAGTTACTTTGAGGGTTTTGGAAACACCATATATTTT
. TRBJ2-1 . TRBV18 CASSRSLSDEQFF TGTGCCAGCTCACGATCTCTATCCGATGAGCAGTTCTTC
TRBD1 TRBJ2-3 . TRBV19 CASSIRRQGADTQYF TGTGCCAGTAGTATACGGCGGCAGGGGGCAGATACGCAGTATTTT
TRBD1 TRBJ1-5 . TRBV28 CASSLSGLGGQPQHF TGTGCCAGCAGTTTATCCGGGTTAGGGGGCCAGCCCCAGCATTTT
TRBD1 TRBJ2-3 . TRBV23-1 CASNDRASSTDTQYF TGCGCCAGCAATGACAGGGCCTCTAGCACAGATACGCAGTATTTT
. TRBJ2-4 . TRBV5-4 CASSTKDSLAKNIQYF TGTGCCAGCAGCACGAAGGACAGTCTAGCCAAAAACATTCAGTACTTC
. TRBJ2-5 once TRBV7-9 CASSFGETQYF TGTGCCAGCAGCTTCGGAGAGACCCAGTACTTC
. TRBJ1-4 . TRBV7-8 CASSIQGSNEKLFF TGTGCCAGCAGCATTCAGGGCTCTAATGAAAAACTGTTTTTT
. TRBJ1-1 once TRBV18 CASSPPTSAGPRTEAFF TGTGCCAGCTCACCACCTACCTCCGCAGGGCCAAGAACTGAAGCTTTCTTT
TRBD2 TRBJ2-5 . TRBV19 CASEAGTSGGKNQETQYF TGTGCCAGTGAGGCCGGGACTAGCGGGGGGAAAAACCAAGAGACCCAGTACTTC
TRBD1 TRBJ1-2 once TRBV19 CASSIFFVVQGAVGYTF TGTGCCAGTAGTATTTTTTTTGTGGTACAGGGGGCGGTTGGCTACACCTTC
. TRBJ2-3 . TRBV7-8 CASSLGWGADTQYF TGTGCCAGCAGCCTCGGGTGGGGGGCAGATACGCAGTATTTT